This TCR beta chain was documented in a study of cytomegalovirus exposure and HLA in healthy donors. The PCR contained 60 Vbeta and 13 Jbeta primers. Profiling relied on immunoSEQ multiplex PCR, and the TCRdb table lists in-frame clones only, not all of them. Altogether fewer than 250,000 clones are present, 75% to 80% being singletons, with the ten largest covering 1.5% to 2%. Trimming pared 0 bases from V and 14 bases from J, leaving 14 bases between. CDR1 is SGHDT, CDR2 YYEEEE, per germline. The CDR3 contains 12 residues. Turning to this clone: The target antigen is unknown.

The study, taken as a whole, reports: Reports indicate that TCR beta sequences accurately predicted the HLA-A and HLA-B alleles of most subjects.

The sequence was obtained from a male donor in good health and CMV-seronegative. The sequenced material came from PBMCs. The chain joins TRBV5-6 to TRBJ2-5, with a tentative D call TRBD2 (5 bases). Here the CDR3 DNA reads TGTGCCAGCAGCTTGGGCCCATCTCGGGGATACTTC. Translation gives CASSLGPSRGYF.